This TCR beta chain emerged from a study of T cells in Graves' hyperthyroidism and ophthalmopathy. Overall study findings and caveats: Also found in blood were most expanded thyroid clonotypes above 0.001.

It was RNA transcripts that yielded the amplified TCR beta CDR3 regions. Initially, a first-round RT-PCR of the TCR CDR3 employed the HTBI primer set. TCRdb re-called the multiplex PCR reads through MiXCR, storing one row per CDR3 protein. This table has hundreds of thousands of distinct CDR3 sequences, over 35% appearing once. A single count supports this clonotype. Its antigen is currently unknown. If no ophthalmopathy progression occurred within 18 months, Graves' hyperthyroidism was stable. Aged 18 to 65, the patients had hyperthyroidism that was newly diagnosed and had lasted under 2 months. Used for diagnoses were clinical symptoms, serum thyroxine and TRAb, thyroid ultrasound and orbital computed tomography. The V gene end was trimmed by 4 bases and the J gene end by 1 base; junction bases not matched to a gene: 6. The CDR3 extends over 16 amino acids. Germline CDR1 and CDR2: MDHEN and SYDVKM.

The sequence was obtained from a woman in her thirties or forties with Graves' hyperthyroidism. The sequencing sample was made of blood. The chain is built from TRBV28 and TRBJ1-2, with 10 bases identical to TRBD1. CDR3 in amino acids: CASSSIGQGVNYGYTF. CDR3 in DNA: TGTGCCAGCAGTTCTATAGGACAGGGGGTTAACTATGGCTACACCTTC.